This T cell receptor (beta chain) was recorded in a study of post-analysis software for immune sequencing data. Whole-study context: Patients with relapsing-remitting, secondary progressive and progressive-relapsing multiple sclerosis courses were all represented.

Study-level results: Normalized Chao1 diversity was significantly reduced in patients versus controls. Roughly five TRBV segments were significantly more frequent in patients than in controls. TRBV5-6, TRBV5-1 and TRBV20-1 were among these segments. Same-batch preparations were strongly co-clustered by F measure.

Each TCR beta cDNA library carried unique molecular identifiers. The authors obtained 500,000 or so cDNA molecules from roughly 1.1 to 9.2 million T cells. Each CDR3 protein gets one entry after TCRdb re-called the PCR reads with MiXCR. The sample gives roughly 400,000 distinct CDR3 sequences, 30% to 45% of which show up once; about 8% is in the top ten. Details on this clonotype: Its antigen is as yet unknown.

The CDR3 is 15 amino acids. The V gene end was trimmed by 2 bases and the J gene end by 4 bases; junction bases not matched to a gene: 3. CDR1 and CDR2 from the germline V gene are MNHNY and SVGAGI (reference sequence). The receptor's source is a girl aged 2 to 9 with multiple sclerosis. Sequencing was performed on blood. This chain uses TRBV6-6 with TRBJ2-1; TRBD2 agrees at 9 bases. The CDR3 loop reads CASSYSGGLYNEQFF. CDR3 sequence (DNA): TGTGCCAGCAGTTACAGCGGGGGGCTATACAATGAGCAGTTCTTC.